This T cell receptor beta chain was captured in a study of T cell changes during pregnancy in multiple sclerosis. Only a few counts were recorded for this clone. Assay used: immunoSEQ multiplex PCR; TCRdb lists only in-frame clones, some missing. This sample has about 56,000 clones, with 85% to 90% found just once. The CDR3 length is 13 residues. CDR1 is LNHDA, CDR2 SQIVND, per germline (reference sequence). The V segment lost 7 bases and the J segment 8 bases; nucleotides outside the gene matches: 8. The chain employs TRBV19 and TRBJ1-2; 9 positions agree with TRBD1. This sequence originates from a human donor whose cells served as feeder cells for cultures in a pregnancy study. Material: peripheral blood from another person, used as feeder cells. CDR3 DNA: TGTGCCAGTAATTCCGGGACAGGGATGGGCTACACCTTC. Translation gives CASNSGTGMGYTF.